The 21 T cell receptor beta chains presented below share a single source sample, sequenced in a study of CD8 T cells in Susac syndrome. Random hexamers were used to reverse transcribe an amount of about 0.45 to 1 ug RNA. TCRdb used MiXCR to reprocess the immunoSEQ multiplex PCR reads, holding one entry per CDR3 protein. Of approximately 150,000 distinct CDR3 sequences detected, nearly 97% appear once; the ten largest clones hold approximately 0.08%. Sequencing was performed on CD4+ T cells from PBMCs. Receptors originate from a human donor with Susac syndrome.

This chain links TRBV29-1 with TRBJ2-3; no clear D gene. The CDR3 is 11 residues long. Germline CDR1 SQVTM, CDR2 ANQGSEA. Trimming stripped 4 bases from V and 9 bases from J, with 11 bases between. CDR3 region: CSVVIPDTQYF. The DNA for the CDR3 is TGCAGCGTTGTTATCCCCGACACGCAGTATTTT.

This chain connects TRBV6-6 to TRBJ1-2, with 7 bases aligning to TRBD1. Trimming cost V 8 bases and J 1 base; bases outside gene matches: 10. The V gene's germline CDR1 is MNHNY and CDR2 SVGAGI (reference sequence). The CDR3 loop spans 15 amino acids. CDR3 in amino acids: CASETGTVVNYGYTF. CDR3 bases: TGTGCCAGCGAGACAGGGACCGTGGTTAACTATGGCTACACCTTC.

The chain is built from TRBV20-1 and TRBJ2-3; 12 bases fit TRBD2. CDR3 length equals 13 residues. V lost 3 bases, J lost 11 bases, and 6 bases stayed unmatched. Per the germline V gene, CDR1 is DFQATT and CDR2 is SNEGSKA (reference sequence). The CDR3 coding sequence is TGCAGTGCTAGCGCTAGCGGGAGGGGGGGGCAGTATTTT. It translates to CSASASGRGGQYF.

V gene TRBV28 combines with J gene TRBJ1-2; TRBD1 agrees at 9 bases. V was clipped by 5 bases and J by 8 bases; unmatched bases: 12. The germline gives CDR1 MDHEN, CDR2 SYDVKM. CDR3 length equals 15 residues. The CDR3 reads CASSLRQGDSLGYTF. DNA for the CDR3: TGTGCCAGCAGTCTAAGACAGGGGGATTCATTAGGCTACACCTTC.

The chain joins TRBV29-1 to TRBJ1-2; D unresolved. The V end was cut by 3 bases, the J end by 7 bases, with 6 bases between. The CDR3 consists of 10 residues. Germline V lookup: CDR1 SQVTM, CDR2 ANQGSEA. CDR3 sequence reads: CSVDSSGYTF. The CDR3 DNA reads TGCAGCGTTGATAGTAGTGGCTACACCTTC.

With respect to this clonotype: At one end the junction does not follow the germline gene, possibly because of a read error. CDR3 region: CASSTAGASSNEQFF. CDR3 nucleotide sequence: TGTGCCAGTAGTACTGCAGGGGCCTCCTCCAATGAGCAGTTCTTC. V gene TRBV19 combines with J gene TRBJ2-1, with D tentatively TRBD1 (6 bases). Germline-derived CDR1 and CDR2 are LNHDA and SQIVND (reference sequence). CDR3 length equals 15 residues.

The chain has TRBV14 and TRBJ2-3, with 9 bases fitting TRBD2. The V gene's germline CDR1 is SGHDN and CDR2 FVKESK. The V gene end was trimmed by 1 base and the J gene end by 6 bases; junction bases not matched to a gene: 8. The CDR3 runs 16 residues. Here the CDR3 DNA reads TGTGCCAGCAGCCAAGCCGGCGGGAGGGCCCAGGATACGCAGTATTTT. Its translation is CASSQAGGRAQDTQYF.

CDR3 loop: CSVTGAADYGYTF. The CDR3 DNA reads as TGCAGCGTAACCGGGGCTGCTGACTATGGCTACACCTTC. The chain joins TRBV29-1 to TRBJ1-2; TRBD1 might be the D (5 bases). V lost 6 bases and J 3 bases, leaving 14 bases between the germline ends. Per germline, CDR1 SQVTM and CDR2 ANQGSEA. This CDR3 comprises 13 residues.

The chain's CDR3 is CASSKQGGVGYTF. CDR3 nucleotide sequence: TGTGCCAGCAGCAAACAGGGGGGAGTAGGCTACACCTTC. This chain links TRBV12-3 or TRBV12-4 with TRBJ1-2; TRBD1 matches 8 bases. This CDR3 contains 13 residues. V shed 6 bases, J shed 8 bases, and the junction held 8 bases outside the gene matches.

This chain joins TRBV3-1 and TRBJ1-2; D not resolved. Germline CDR1 and CDR2: LGHDT and YNNKEL (reference sequence). V was shortened by 3 bases and J by 4 bases, with 15 bases between the two germline ends. The CDR3 covers 15 residues. CDR3: CASSHFSRSGYGYTF. As DNA, the CDR3 is TGTGCCAGCAGCCATTTCTCACGGTCCGGCTATGGCTACACCTTC.

V usage is TRBV28 and J usage is TRBJ1-1, with TRBD1 identical over 8 bases. The germline V gene has CDR1 MDHEN and CDR2 SYDVKM. The CDR3 length is 15 residues. Trimming removed 1 base from V and 0 bases from J; junction bases left unmatched: 1. For the CDR3, the DNA is TGTGCCAGCAGTTTATTGACAGGGGTGAACACTGAAGCTTTCTTT. As protein: CASSLLTGVNTEAFF.

The rearrangement joins TRBV28 to TRBJ1-2; D gene unclear. V lost 7 bases and J lost 4, with 10 bases in between. The CDR3 length is 12 residues. CDR1 and CDR2 from the germline V gene are MDHEN and SYDVKM. This CDR3 reads CASTRPPYGYTF. The CDR3 DNA reads as TGTGCCAGCACCAGGCCGCCCTATGGCTACACCTTC.

The gene calls are TRBV7-2 and TRBJ2-1, with 11 bases fitting TRBD1. J was trimmed by 4 bases and V by 6 bases; bases with no gene match: 2. CDR3 length equals 14 residues. In germline, CDR1 is SGHTA, CDR2 FQGNSA. The CDR3 spells CASSGQGAYNEQFF. CDR3 DNA sequence: TGTGCCAGCAGTGGACAGGGGGCTTACAATGAGCAGTTCTTC.

This chain uses TRBV5-1 with TRBJ1-3, with D uncertain. Germline-derived CDR1 and CDR2 are SGHRS and YFSETQ. CDR3 length: 15 amino acids. V gave up 4 bases and J gave up 2 bases, with 13 bases separating them. CDR3 protein: CASSPGRYTGNTIYF. CDR3 in DNA: TGCGCCAGCAGCCCCGGGCGATACACTGGAAACACCATATATTTT.

This clonotype was seen just once. The rearrangement links TRBV29-1 to TRBJ1-1; D not resolved. Trimming removed 6 bases from V and 11 bases from J, with 13 bases in between. Looked up from germline, CDR1 is SQVTM and CDR2 is ANQGSEA. This CDR3 comprises 10 residues. CDR3 nucleotide sequence: TGCAGCGTGTGGAGGGAGCGTGCTTTCTTT. Protein: CSVWRERAFF.

This clonotype was seen a single time. V gene TRBV5-1 combines with J gene TRBJ1-2; weak D call: TRBD1 (6 bases). The germline V gene has CDR1 SGHRS and CDR2 YFSETQ. This CDR3 has 13 residues. With 4 bases removed from V and 6 bases from J, the gap between germline ends came to 13 bases. CDR3 in amino acids: CASSKQGSDGYTF. In nucleotides, the CDR3 is TGCGCCAGCAGCAAACAGGGCTCGGATGGCTACACCTTC. The entire variable domain, with the rest obtained from reference TRBV5-1 and TRBJ1-2, is as follows: KAGVTQTPRYLIKTRGQQVTLSCSPISGHRSVSWYQQTPGQGLQFLFEYFSETQRNKGNFPGRFSGRQFSNSRSEMNVSTLELGDSALYLCASSKQGSDGYTFGSGTRLTVV.

The chain joins TRBV7-9 to TRBJ2-1; 9 nucleotides agree with TRBD2. The V gene's germline CDR1 is SEHNR and CDR2 FQNEAQ (reference sequence). This CDR3 is 16 amino acids long. Unmatched junction bases numbered 13, after V lost 5 bases and J lost 8 bases. CDR3 sequence (DNA): TGTGCCAGCAGCGACACCGTAGGGCGGGGGGGCTATGAGCAGTTCTTC. Residues: CASSDTVGRGGYEQFF.

The chain links TRBV20-1 to TRBJ2-7, with D unresolved. Germline CDR1 reads DFQATT; CDR2 reads SNEGSKA (reference sequence). The V end was cut by 4 bases, the J end by 0 bases, with 16 bases between. The CDR3 totals 15 residues. The CDR3 loop is CSATVSYTSSYEQYF. Here the CDR3 DNA reads TGCAGTGCTACAGTCTCGTACACGTCCTCCTACGAGCAGTACTTC.

The gene calls are TRBV18 and TRBJ1-5; D gene uncertain. V was pared by 4 bases and J by 4 bases, with 11 bases between. CDR3 length: 14 residues. CDR1 KGHSH and CDR2 LQKENI come from the germline V gene. The CDR3 protein is CASSQAGSNQPQHF. The DNA of the CDR3 is TGTGCCAGCTCACAAGCGGGTTCGAATCAGCCCCAGCATTTT.

The V call is TRBV7-2, the J call TRBJ2-2; D not certain. Trimming cost V 1 base and J 3 bases, with 9 bases left between them. This CDR3 region has 15 residues. From germline, CDR1 is SGHTA and CDR2 FQGNSA. As DNA, the CDR3 is TGTGCCAGCAGCTTAGGAAGGGTGCACACCGGGGAGCTGTTTTTT. This encodes CASSLGRVHTGELFF.

V and J are TRBV2 and TRBJ1-1; D unclear. The CDR3 is made up of 12 amino acids. Trimming left V 7 bases short and J 1 base short, with 7 bases between. Germline CDR1 reads SNHLY; CDR2 reads FYNNEI. CDR3 sequence (DNA): TGTGCCAGCAATTGGGCGAACACTGAAGCTTTCTTT. It encodes CASNWANTEAFF.